These 30 T cell receptor beta chains were sequenced from one sample in a study of graft-versus-host responses after intestinal transplantation. These receptors lack a known antigen. Method: immunoSEQ multiplex PCR; TCRdb's copy keeps in-frame clones and lacks some. The sample lists some 90,000 clones, under 95% occurring once. The specimen comprised unstimulated CD8+ T cells sorted from spleen or lymph node cells, sampled before transplant. The origin of the receptors is a human donor who was the organ donor for an intestinal transplant.

This clone is termed medium-sized (0.01 to 0.1%). The V call is TRBV14, the J call TRBJ1-1; D not resolved. Germline CDR1 and CDR2: SGHDN and FVKESK. There are 14 residues in the CDR3. Trimming removed 1 base at V and 0 bases at J, with 6 bases between. The CDR3: CASSQGALNTEAFF. Here the CDR3 DNA reads TGTGCCAGCAGCCAAGGGGCCTTGAACACTGAAGCTTTCTTT. Looking up the rest from reference TRBV14 and TRBJ1-1 gives the full variable domain: EAGVTQFPSHSVIEKGQTVTLRCDPISGHDNLYWYRRVMGKEIKFLLHFVKESKQDESGMPNNRFLAERTGGTYSTLKVQPAELEDSGVYFCASSQGALNTEAFFGQGTRLTVV.

This clone has a handful of counts. The chain uses TRBV10-3 and TRBJ1-3; D not resolved. Germline CDR1 reads ENHRY; CDR2 reads SYGVKD. This CDR3 is built from 12 residues. The V end was cut by 6 bases, the J end by 4 bases, with 7 bases between. As DNA, the CDR3 is TGTGCCATCAGACCGGGGGGAAACACCATATATTTT. This gives the protein CAIRPGGNTIYF.

J is TRBJ2-7 and V is TRBV4-1; possible D gene TRBD2, 6 bases. V was pared by 1 base and J by 3 bases, with 13 bases between. The CDR3 totals 15 residues. The germline V gene has CDR1 MGHRA and CDR2 YSYEKL. CDR3 region: CASSQGRGTLYEQYF. The CDR3 bases are TGCGCCAGCAGCCAAGGACGGGGGACGCTCTACGAGCAGTACTTC.

This clone was counted once. This rearrangement joins TRBV11-2 to TRBJ2-2; TRBD1 is a possible D gene (5 bases). V shed 2 bases and J shed 6 bases, with 13 bases lying between them. The CDR3 has 15 residues. Germline-derived CDR1 and CDR2 are SGHAT and FQNNGV. In DNA, the CDR3 is TGTGCCAGCAGCTTAATCGTACCGACAGCCGGGGAGCTGTTTTTT. Encoded protein: CASSLIVPTAGELFF. Full variable domain (missing parts from reference TRBV11-2 and TRBJ2-2): EAGVAQSPRYKIIEKRQSVAFWCNPISGHATLYWYQQILGQGPKLLIQFQNNGVVDDSQLPKDRFSAERLKGVDSTLKIQPAKLEDSAVYLCASSLIVPTAGELFFGEGSRLTVL.

Here the CDR3 reads CATSRDRGPANYGYTF. Written as DNA, the CDR3 is TGTGCCACCAGCAGAGATCGCGGGCCGGCTAACTATGGCTACACCTTC. The chain has TRBV15 and TRBJ1-2; D not certain. CDR1 is LNHNV, CDR2 YYDKDF, per germline (reference sequence). Trimming took 0 bases from V and 0 from J, leaving 11 bases between them. This CDR3 region has 16 residues.

Of note for this clone: The sample carries other DNA sequences with the same CDR3. CDR3 nucleotides: TGTGCCAGTAGTCAGGGCAATCAGCCCCAGCATTTT. It translates to CASSQGNQPQHF. J is TRBJ1-5 and V is TRBV19; D uncertain. Trimming shortened V by 5 bases and J by 2 bases, and 4 bases separated the two germline ends. The CDR3 covers 12 residues. Germline V gene data show CDR1 as LNHDA and CDR2 as SQIVND (reference sequence).

The chain couples TRBV5-1 to TRBJ1-2, with 8 bases that match TRBD1. After removal of 7 bases from V and 3 bases from J, the junction contained 8 bases not matched to a gene. From germline, CDR1 is SGHRS and CDR2 YFSETQ. The CDR3 is made up of 14 amino acids. The CDR3 region is CASGPKQGDYGYTF. The DNA of the CDR3 is TGCGCCAGCGGACCGAAACAGGGGGACTATGGCTACACCTTC.

In regard to this clone: Germline and junction disagree at one end, which may indicate a read error. This chain connects TRBV7-9 to TRBJ1-1; TRBD1 is a possible D gene (5 bases). Germline CDR1 SEHNR, CDR2 FQNEAQ (reference sequence). The CDR3 length is 13 residues. The CDR3 DNA reads as TGTGCCAGCAGCTTAAGGCAGGGTCTGGAAGCTTCCTTT. This translates into CASSLRQGLEASF.

The chain links TRBV4-1 to TRBJ1-1; 8 bases are shared with TRBD1. From germline, CDR1 is MGHRA and CDR2 YSYEKL. This CDR3 contains 15 residues. The ends lost 1 base at V and 3 bases at J; junction bases unmatched: 4. The CDR3 nucleotides read TGCGCCAGCAGCCAAGGGACAGGGATTTACACTGAAGCTTTCTTT. This gives the protein CASSQGTGIYTEAFF.

This clone was observed a handful of times. V and J are TRBV30 and TRBJ2-5, with 10 bases lining up with TRBD1. J was trimmed by 4 bases and V by 5 bases; bases with no gene match: 13. The CDR3 runs 16 residues. The germline gives CDR1 GTSNPN, CDR2 SVGIG (reference sequence). The CDR3 sequence is CAWATGTGVGRETQYF. The CDR3 coding sequence is TGTGCCTGGGCAACCGGGACAGGGGTGGGGAGAGAGACCCAGTACTTC.

The CDR3 DNA reads TGTGCCAGCAGGCCCGGGGTAAACCCGAGATACGAGCAGTACTTC. Protein product: CASRPGVNPRYEQYF. The chain carries TRBV2 and TRBJ2-7; D might be TRBD2 (5 bases). This CDR3 spans 15 amino acids. V was shortened by 6 bases and J by 4 bases, with 19 bases between the two germline ends. CDR1 SNHLY and CDR2 FYNNEI come from the germline V gene.

The genes are TRBV2 and TRBJ2-5; 9 bases map to TRBD1. Germline V lookup: CDR1 SNHLY, CDR2 FYNNEI. The CDR3 has 15 residues. V shed 8 bases, J shed 5 bases, and the junction held 12 bases outside the gene matches. CDR3 protein: CASPGPGTGFETQYF. CDR3 in DNA: TGTGCCAGCCCTGGTCCCGGGACAGGGTTCGAGACCCAGTACTTC.

The chain combines TRBV19 with TRBJ2-2; D possibly corresponds to TRBD2 (5 bases). The length of the CDR3 is 12 residues. V was trimmed by 3 bases and J by 6 bases, leaving 5 bases between them. CDR1 LNHDA and CDR2 SQIVND come from the germline V gene (reference sequence). The CDR3 DNA is TGTGCCAGTAGTATGAGGGCCGGGGAGCTGTTTTTT. Protein: CASSMRAGELFF. The full variable domain, its missing parts supplied by reference TRBV19 and TRBJ2-2, is DGGITQSPKYLFRKEGQNVTLSCEQNLNHDAMYWYRQDPGQGLRLIYYSQIVNDFQKGDIAEGYSVSREKKESFPLTVTSAQKNPTAFYLCASSMRAGELFFGEGSRLTVL.

This clone is a singleton in its sample. The chain couples TRBV4-1 to TRBJ2-7, with 7 bases that match TRBD2. The CDR3 runs to 15 residues. The J segment lost 2 bases and the V segment lost 1 base, leaving 5 bases of the junction unmatched. In germline, CDR1 is MGHRA, CDR2 YSYEKL. The CDR3 sequence: CASSQGSGSAYEQYF. CDR3 coding DNA: TGCGCCAGCAGCCAAGGTAGCGGGTCCGCCTACGAGCAGTACTTC.

The gene calls are TRBV27 and TRBJ2-3; no definite D call. Germline-derived CDR1 and CDR2 are MNHEY and SMNVEV (reference sequence). Trimming stripped 3 bases from V and 2 bases from J, with 6 bases between. The CDR3 spans 13 residues. The CDR3 protein is CASSLSITDTQYF. The CDR3 DNA is TGTGCCAGCAGTTTGTCTATCACAGATACGCAGTATTTT.

The V call is TRBV5-6, the J call TRBJ1-5, with 9 nucleotides matching TRBD1. Germline-derived CDR1 and CDR2 are SGHDT and YYEEEE. The ends lost 5 bases at V and 7 bases at J; junction bases unmatched: 13. The CDR3 loop spans 16 amino acids. CDR3 sequence reads: CASSLRGQGSFQPQHF. CDR3 in DNA: TGTGCCAGCAGTCTCCGGGGACAGGGTTCGTTCCAGCCCCAGCATTTT.

The chain couples TRBV5-1 to TRBJ2-5; no reliable D call. Judging by the DNA end, TRBJ2-7 fits better; the J call may be wrong. Germline CDR1 SGHRS, CDR2 YFSETQ. The length of the CDR3 is 15 residues. The CDR3 loop is CASSLESQVSYEQYF. The CDR3 coding sequence is TGCGCCAGCAGCTTGGAGTCTCAGGTCTCCTACGAGCAGTACTTC.

The chain uses TRBV4-1 and TRBJ2-1, with a tentative D call TRBD2 (6 bases). The ends were cut back, 4 bases at V and 5 bases at J, with 9 bases in the middle. Germline V gene sequence: CDR1 MGHRA, CDR2 YSYEKL. The CDR3 covers 13 residues. CDR3 loop: CASSLGLNNEQFF. The CDR3 region has the DNA TGCGCCAGCAGCCTGGGACTTAACAATGAGCAGTTCTTC.

The chain couples TRBV4-1 to TRBJ2-7, with 8 nucleotides matching TRBD1. Germline lookup yields CDR1 MGHRA and CDR2 YSYEKL. The CDR3 is 15 amino acids. Trimming at V came to 3 bases and at J to 0 bases, leaving 4 bases not matched to a gene. The CDR3 region is CASSQWTGSSYEQYF. The CDR3 DNA follows: TGCGCCAGCAGCCAGTGGACAGGGAGCTCCTACGAGCAGTACTTC.

This chain uses TRBV30 with TRBJ2-1; TRBD2 agrees at 7 bases. Germline CDR1 reads GTSNPN; CDR2 reads SVGIG (reference sequence). V was clipped by 1 base and J by 13 bases; unmatched bases: 7. This CDR3 is 12 amino acids long. Written as DNA, the CDR3 is TGTGCCTGGAGTGCACGGGACTATCGACAGTTCTTC. This translates into CAWSARDYRQFF.

The chain employs TRBV28 and TRBJ2-1; 7 bases line up with TRBD2. This CDR3 comprises 15 residues. From germline, CDR1 is MDHEN and CDR2 SYDVKM. V trimming: 6 bases; J trimming: 3 bases; junction bases outside the gene matches: 8. The CDR3: CASSSRPGGYNEQFF. CDR3 DNA sequence: TGTGCCAGCAGCTCGCGGCCGGGGGGCTACAATGAGCAGTTCTTC. The variable domain in full, completed from reference TRBV28 and TRBJ2-1, reads DVKVTQSSRYLVKRTGEKVFLECVQDMDHENMFWYRQDPGLGLRLIYFSYDVKMKEKGDIPEGYSVSREKKERFSLILESASTNQTSMYLCASSSRPGGYNEQFFGPGTRLTVL.

In its sample, this clone was seen once. The chain combines TRBV7-2 with TRBJ2-7; D not resolved. With 7 bases removed from V and 4 bases from J, the gap between germline ends came to 14 bases. Germline loops: CDR1 SGHTA, CDR2 FQGNSA. CDR3 length: 13 residues. CDR3 amino acids: CASTILLGYEQYF. CDR3 in DNA: TGTGCCAGCACCATACTACTTGGTTACGAGCAGTACTTC.

This clone has only one observation. The rearrangement uses TRBV6-5 and TRBJ2-7; TRBD1 aligns across 8 bases. The CDR3 extends over 13 amino acids. V lost 4 bases and J lost 7; bases outside the gene matches: 6. Germline lookup yields CDR1 MNHEY and CDR2 SVGAGI. CDR3 in DNA: TGTGCCAGCAGTTGGACAGGGCTGGGGGAGCAGTACTTC. It translates to CASSWTGLGEQYF.

As DNA, the CDR3 is TGTGCCAGCAGCGTAACGGGGGGAAGCACGGGCTCTGGAAACACCATATATTTT. Protein: CASSVTGGSTGSGNTIYF. V is TRBV9 and J is TRBJ1-3; tentative D call: TRBD1 (5 bases). Germline V gives CDR1 SGDLS, CDR2 YYNGEE. Trimming left V 1 base short and J 0 bases short, with 17 bases between. This CDR3 contains 18 residues. The full variable domain, its missing parts supplied by reference TRBV9 and TRBJ1-3, is DSGVTQTPKHLITATGQRVTLRCSPRSGDLSVYWYQQSLDQGLQFLIQYYNGEERAKGNILERFSAQQFPDLHSELNLSSLELGDSALYFCASSVTGGSTGSGNTIYFGEGSWLTVV.

This clone was counted a single time. The rearrangement uses TRBV19 and TRBJ1-5; possibly TRBD1 for D (5 bases). V lost 3 bases to trimming and J lost 1 base, with 7 bases between them. The germline gives CDR1 LNHDA, CDR2 SQIVND (reference sequence). This CDR3 comprises 14 residues. CDR3 nucleotides: TGTGCCAGTAGTATGAGACAGAGCAATCAGCCCCAGCATTTT. Amino acids: CASSMRQSNQPQHF.

The chain is built from TRBV28 and TRBJ1-1, with 11 bases identical to TRBD1. This CDR3 is built from 19 residues. Trimming cost V 5 bases and J 0 bases; bases outside gene matches: 14. Germline CDR1 is MDHEN and CDR2 is SYDVKM. The CDR3 sequence: CASSNKSRTGGGMNTEAFF. DNA for the CDR3: TGTGCCAGCAGTAACAAGTCTCGGACAGGGGGCGGGATGAACACTGAAGCTTTCTTT.

The gene calls are TRBV10-3 and TRBJ1-2; 10 nucleotides line up with TRBD1. Losses at the gene ends were 4 bases for V and 5 bases for J; bases not matched to a gene: 13. Germline CDR1 and CDR2: ENHRY and SYGVKD. The CDR3 extends over 17 amino acids. This CDR3 is CAISVVPGQGFFYGYTF. The CDR3 DNA sequence: TGTGCCATCAGTGTGGTTCCGGGACAGGGGTTTTTTTATGGCTACACCTTC.

CDR3 sequence (DNA): TGTGCCAGCAGCCCCCACGGACAGCCGACCCAAGCTTTCTTT. Translation: CASSPHGQPTQAFF. The rearrangement joins TRBV7-3 to TRBJ1-1, with D perhaps TRBD1 (6 bases). The CDR3 length is 14 residues. V lost 5 bases and J lost 9, with 19 bases in between. CDR1 is SGHTA, CDR2 FQGTGA, per germline.

The CDR3: CASSQDLTAMNTEAFF. Written as DNA, the CDR3 is TGCGCCAGCAGCCAAGATTTAACAGCAATGAACACTGAAGCTTTCTTT. This chain links TRBV4-3 with TRBJ1-1; D is unclear. Trimming removed 0 bases at V and 0 bases at J, with 11 bases between. CDR1 LGHNA and CDR2 YSLEER come from the germline V gene. The CDR3 loop spans 16 amino acids.

This clone came up a few times. This chain connects TRBV7-9 to TRBJ1-1; D not resolved. Trimming took 4 bases from V and 7 from J, leaving 7 bases between them. Germline CDR1 reads SEHNR; CDR2 reads FQNEAQ (reference sequence). This CDR3 is 11 amino acids long. Written as DNA, the CDR3 is TGTGCCAGCAGCTACGGGAGTGAAGCTTTCTTT. Translating it yields CASSYGSEAFF. Full variable domain (rest looked up from reference TRBV7-9 and TRBJ1-1): DTGVSQNPRHKITKRGQNVTFRCDPISEHNRLYWYRQTLGQGPEFLTYFQNEAQLEKSRLLSDRFSAERPKGSFSTLEIQRTEQGDSAMYLCASSYGSEAFFGQGTRLTVV.